These 5 T cell receptor beta chains came from one sample sequenced in a study of T cell responses to AZD1222 COVID-19 vaccine. Sequencing was performed with immunoSEQ multiplex PCR; in TCRdb, only in-frame clones are kept and a portion is missing. The sample yields over 45,000 clones, about 85% seen once. This sample comprised peripheral blood, obtained on day 0 of AZD1222 vaccination. The receptors here all came from an adult in good health.

The CDR3 loop reads CASSQDRGTGRFSNTEAFF. The CDR3 coding sequence is TGTGCCAGCAGCCAAGATCGTGGGACAGGGCGCTTTTCGAACACTGAAGCTTTCTTT. The rearrangement joins TRBV3-1 (or the pseudogene TRBV3-2) to TRBJ1-1; 9 bases agree with TRBD1. The CDR3 covers 19 residues. Looked up from germline, CDR1 is LGHDT and CDR2 is YNNKEL (reference sequence). The V gene end was trimmed by 0 bases and the J gene end by 1 base; junction bases not matched to a gene: 12.

The gene calls are TRBV5-1 and TRBJ2-7; 9 bases map to TRBD1. The junction had 6 bases not matched to a gene; V was cut back by 5 bases and J by 0 bases. Germline V lookup: CDR1 SGHRS, CDR2 YFSETQ. The CDR3 contains 15 residues. The CDR3 loop is CASREPGQGSYEQYF. The CDR3 region has the DNA TGCGCCAGCAGAGAACCGGGACAGGGCTCCTACGAGCAGTACTTC.

The chain uses TRBV29-1 and TRBJ1-2, with TRBD1 as a possible D gene (5 bases). V lost 6 bases and J 2 bases, leaving 16 bases between the germline ends. This CDR3 comprises 14 residues. Germline lookup yields CDR1 SQVTM and CDR2 ANQGSEA. The CDR3 loop is CSVVQDLGNYGYTF. CDR3 coding DNA: TGCAGCGTGGTACAGGATCTAGGGAACTATGGCTACACCTTC.

This sequence joins TRBV24-1 and TRBJ1-2; TRBD1 agrees at 7 bases. There are 15 residues in the CDR3. The germline CDR1 and CDR2 sequences are KGHDR and SFDVKD. V shed 2 bases and J 2 bases; nucleotides not matched to a gene: 4. The CDR3 sequence: CATSDSPRGNYGYTF. As DNA, the CDR3 is TGTGCCACCAGTGATTCCCCCAGGGGGAACTATGGCTACACCTTC.

The gene calls are TRBV7-9 and TRBJ2-1; D is uncertain. This CDR3 has 15 amino acids. From germline, CDR1 is SEHNR and CDR2 FQNEAQ (reference sequence). V was pared by 1 base and J by 10 bases, with 17 bases between. This chain's CDR3 is CASSLVPAGLREQFF. The CDR3 bases are TGTGCCAGCAGCTTAGTCCCAGCCGGCTTGAGGGAGCAGTTCTTC.